This note documents a single T cell receptor beta chain sequence. Its antigen is unknown. No much larger clonotype is one base removed from it; base qualities were not supplied. Interpreted using the paper, the time point label stands for: blood from clinic visit 5 months post-surgery; TSC patient then seizure free. Surgery cases with the highest brain T cell transcript signatures were selected for TCR beta chain sequencing of brain tissue and, where available, blood. Prior to surgery, the patients had been treated with at least one anti-epileptic drug. TCR-sequenced patients were children with drug-resistant epilepsy due to tuberous sclerosis complex, focal cortical dysplasia, Rasmussen encephalitis or hemimegalencephaly. The Monarch genomic DNA purification kit was used to extract bulk genomic DNA from unsorted brain tissue and whole blood. This sample was included in a study of brain T cells in children with intractable seizures listed by TCRdb under 2021. With regard to the full study: Resected brain tissue from about 53 pediatric epilepsy surgery cases was initially screened for immune gene transcripts with a NanoString immunology panel. Among the roughly 12 selected surgery cases, eight also had pre-surgery blood sequenced, leaving four with brain tissue only.

The CDR3 runs 15 amino acids, cysteine and phenylalanine included. The sequence is cut down to CDR3 DNA, 45 bases in frame from base 1. The germline V gene yields SGHTA for CDR1 and FQGTGA for CDR2. The junction shows trimming of 1 base on V and 4 bases on J, plus 14 bases between the germline ends. Paper-wide results and their limitations: Viral specificity was inferred solely from CDR3 sequence similarity, and the HCMV serostatus of the patients was not known. Because pre- and post-surgery blood were sequenced to different depths, clones absent from the pre-surgery sample may reflect undersampling.

The immunoSEQ assay was applied to genomic DNA to generate the TCR beta chain sequences. As for the authors' bioinformatics: CDR3 sequences that did not begin with the conserved framework cysteine at position 104 were removed manually. Clonality was calculated as one minus the normalized Shannon's Diversity Index, with values ranging from 0 (maximal diversity) to 1 (oligoclonal). To check whether a given CDR3 had different frequencies in two samples, for example brain versus blood, chi-squared comparison-of-proportions tests were used. Public clonotypes were found by searching immuneACCESS, and the VDJdb browser was used to assess similarity to known antiviral clonotypes. TCRdb took over this immuneACCESS table, retaining in-frame rearrangements with V and J assigned. Such tables are incomplete; in checked studies, under half of the missing clones stem from an unresolved V gene, and the remainder is unexplained. That table gives V, J and clone size, and the DNA gave D and trimming. Across this sample there are about 320,000 clones, with 85% to 95% seen only once. The ten largest account for approximately 5% of the sample.

In this chain, TRBV7-3 is recombined with TRBJ2-7, with no D gene named confidently. The sequence derives from a boy under two years old with tuberous sclerosis and intractable seizures. The source material was peripheral blood, sampled 4 to 6 months after surgery. This receptor has the CDR3 CASSLNPGTAYEQYF. The DNA sequence is TGTGCCAGCAGCTTAAACCCGGGTACAGCTTACGAGCAGTACTTC.